This T cell receptor beta chain was sequenced in a study of follicular helper T cells after annual influenza vaccination. Study-level information: Across the 2013-2014, 2014-2015 and 2015-2016 vaccination seasons, some subjects were resampled.

Germline V gene sequence: CDR1 SGHRS, CDR2 YFSETQ. The CDR3 covers 15 residues. The junction had 6 bases not matched to a gene; V was cut back by 1 base and J by 8 bases. The time point is: 2014-2015 season, pre-vaccination. This clone came up a few times. TCRdb keeps only in-frame clones here, not all; method: immunoSEQ multiplex PCR. The table has roughly 13,000 clones, approximately 78% seen once. The starting material was CXCR5- memory CD4+ T cells sorted from blood, obtained on the day of influenza vaccination. This receptor was taken from an adult who received the influenza vaccine. The chain employs TRBV5-1 and TRBJ1-6; 7 bases line up with TRBD1. CDR3 protein: CASSLRTGADSPLHF. CDR3 DNA sequence: TGCGCCAGCAGCTTGAGGACAGGCGCGGATTCACCCCTCCACTTT. The variable domain in full, with the rest retrieved from reference TRBV5-1 and TRBJ1-6, is KAGVTQTPRYLIKTRGQQVTLSCSPISGHRSVSWYQQTPGQGLQFLFEYFSETQRNKGNFPGRFSGRQFSNSRSEMNVSTLELGDSALYLCASSLRTGADSPLHFGNGTRLTVT.